The 10 T cell receptor beta chains below all came from one sample that was sequenced in a study of cytomegalovirus exposure and HLA in healthy donors. This PCR relied on a set of 60 Vbeta primers and 13 Jbeta primers. Assay used: immunoSEQ multiplex PCR; TCRdb lists only in-frame clones, some missing. This table lists 60,000 to 65,000 clones. The material sequenced was PBMCs. The receptors come from a woman younger than 35 in good health and CMV-seronegative.

The J gene is TRBJ2-7, the V gene TRBV4-1; D may be TRBD2 (6 bases). Per germline, CDR1 MGHRA and CDR2 YSYEKL. The CDR3 sequence is 13 residues long. Trimming removed 3 bases from V and 2 bases from J, with 8 bases in between. This CDR3 is CASSHPGAYEQYF. The CDR3 bases are TGCGCCAGCAGCCACCCGGGGGCCTACGAGCAGTACTTC.

The chain has TRBV9 and TRBJ1-1; D uncertain. Germline V gene lookup returns CDR1 SGDLS and CDR2 YYNGEE. V was trimmed by 0 bases and J by 1 base, leaving 7 bases between them. CDR3 length: 14 residues. The CDR3 DNA follows: TGTGCCAGCAGCGTAGGCAGTCAGAACACTGAAGCTTTCTTT. This encodes CASSVGSQNTEAFF.

The rearrangement links TRBV6-5 to TRBJ2-5; D is perhaps TRBD2 (6 bases). CDR3 size: 14 residues. Germline CDR1 is MNHEY and CDR2 is SVGAGI. Trimming cost V 6 bases and J 1 base, with 12 bases left between them. The CDR3 DNA reads TGTGCCAGCAGCCGCCCCGGGGGCCAAGAGACCCAGTACTTC. Protein: CASSRPGGQETQYF.

The V gene is TRBV7-6, the J gene TRBJ2-5; TRBD2 matches at 12 bases. The CDR3 loop spans 15 amino acids. CDR1 and CDR2 (germline): SGHVS, FNYEAQ. V gave up 7 bases and J gave up 4 bases; unmatched junction bases: 7. This chain's CDR3 is CASTETSGGGETQYF. The CDR3 DNA sequence: TGTGCCAGCACCGAGACTAGCGGGGGCGGAGAGACCCAGTACTTC.

As concerns this clone: Relative to the germline gene, one junction end is altered; a read error may explain this. The chain links TRBV30 to TRBJ2-1; 13 bases are a match to TRBD2. Germline V gives CDR1 GTSNPN, CDR2 SVGIG (reference sequence). The CDR3 sequence is 15 residues long. The CDR3 is CAGSVLAGGANEQFF. CDR3 nucleotide sequence: TGTGCCGGGAGTGTACTAGCGGGGGGGGCCAATGAGCAGTTCTTC.

The gene calls are TRBV25-1 and TRBJ1-4; perhaps TRBD1 as D (5 bases). This CDR3 has 15 residues. CDR1 and CDR2 (germline): MGHDK, SYGVNS. Trimming removed 1 base from V and 4 bases from J, with 10 bases in between. CDR3 sequence (DNA): TGTGCCAGCAGTGAATCCTTAGGGGTTAATGAAAAACTGTTTTTT. Protein sequence: CASSESLGVNEKLFF.

The rearrangement joins TRBV9 to TRBJ1-2; no firm D call. Germline V gene data show CDR1 as SGDLS and CDR2 as YYNGEE. Trimming shortened V by 4 bases and J by 8 bases, and 12 bases separated the two germline ends. The CDR3 is 12 amino acids. The CDR3 DNA follows: TGTGCCAGCAGCTCAGACGGGTTCGGCTACACCTTC. Residues: CASSSDGFGYTF.

The chain has TRBV13 and TRBJ2-5; 7 bases agree with TRBD2. Germline CDR1 reads PRHDT; CDR2 reads FYEKMQ (reference sequence). Unmatched junction bases numbered 6, after V lost 6 bases and J lost 2 bases. This CDR3 is 14 amino acids long. The CDR3 sequence: CASRKSGVQETQYF. In DNA form, the CDR3 reads TGTGCCAGCAGGAAAAGCGGGGTTCAAGAGACCCAGTACTTC.

This chain links TRBV19 with TRBJ1-3; D call uncertain. CDR1 and CDR2 from the germline V gene are LNHDA and SQIVND (reference sequence). V was shortened by 3 bases and J by 4 bases, with 13 bases between the two germline ends. The CDR3 is made up of 15 amino acids. CDR3 protein: CASSITYLPGNTIYF. CDR3 DNA: TGTGCCAGTAGTATCACTTACTTGCCCGGAAACACCATATATTTT.

The CDR3 DNA follows: TGTGCCAGTAAGGGGCAGGGGAACACTGAAGCTTTCTTT. The encoded protein is CASKGQGNTEAFF. V usage is TRBV19 and J usage is TRBJ1-1; tentative D call: TRBD1 (5 bases). Trimming removed 7 bases at V and 1 base at J, with 10 bases between. Germline V gene data show CDR1 as LNHDA and CDR2 as SQIVND (reference sequence). The CDR3 is made up of 13 amino acids. The variable domain in full, with the rest retrieved from reference TRBV19 and TRBJ1-1, is DGGITQSPKYLFRKEGQNVTLSCEQNLNHDAMYWYRQDPGQGLRLIYYSQIVNDFQKGDIAEGYSVSREKKESFPLTVTSAQKNPTAFYLCASKGQGNTEAFFGQGTRLTVV.